Presented here are 12 T cell receptor beta chains from one specimen sequenced in a study of control samples from healthy donors and cancer patients. The table came from immunoSEQ multiplex PCR; TCRdb's copy has only in-frame clones and leaves some out. The repertoire holds fewer than 110,000 clones, with approximately 90% as singletons. Specimen: blood. The receptors were sampled from a man aged 30 to 39 in good health.

The chain joins TRBV6-6 to TRBJ1-3; D call uncertain. Germline values: CDR1 MNHNY, CDR2 SVGAGI (reference sequence). This CDR3 is 14 amino acids long. The V and J ends lost 7 bases and 0 bases respectively, with 10 bases between them. CDR3 in DNA: TGTGCCAGCACGAAGAGCAACTCTGGAAACACCATATATTTT. It encodes CASTKSNSGNTIYF.

This clone has more than one count but fewer than ten. CDR3 region: CASSHPDSASYNEQFF. CDR3 nucleotide sequence: TGTGCCAGCAGCCATCCGGACAGTGCCTCCTACAATGAGCAGTTCTTC. The chain employs TRBV5-4 and TRBJ2-1; D is possibly TRBD1 (6 bases). CDR1 is SGHNT, CDR2 YYREEE, per germline (reference sequence). Trimming left V 4 bases short and J 0 bases short, with 14 bases between. The CDR3 runs to 16 residues.

The V and J genes are TRBV15 and TRBJ2-7; 8 positions match TRBD1. Germline CDR1 and CDR2: LNHNV and YYDKDF (reference sequence). There are 15 residues in the CDR3. V shed 1 base, J shed 2 bases, and the junction held 4 bases outside the gene matches. CDR3 bases: TGTGCCACCAGCAGAGGCGGGACAGGAACCTACGAGCAGTACTTC. As protein: CATSRGGTGTYEQYF.

This rearrangement joins TRBV9 to TRBJ2-3; TRBD2 matches at 7 bases. The V gene end was trimmed by 2 bases and the J gene end by 5 bases; junction bases not matched to a gene: 11. Germline V CDR1 and CDR2: SGDLS, YYNGEE. There are 16 residues in the CDR3. In nucleotides, the CDR3 is TGTGCCAGCAGCGTCCACTTTAGCGGGCAGGTAGATACGCAGTATTTT. Translated, it gives CASSVHFSGQVDTQYF.

V is TRBV11-2 and J is TRBJ1-3; 9 nucleotides align to TRBD1. Germline loops: CDR1 SGHAT, CDR2 FQNNGV. J lost 7 bases, V lost 2 bases, and 6 bases had no gene match. The CDR3 spans 15 residues. CDR3 nucleotide sequence: TGTGCCAGCAGCTTACAACGGACAGGGGTGAACACCATATATTTT. It yields the protein CASSLQRTGVNTIYF.

This sequence joins TRBV11-2 and TRBJ1-1; maybe TRBD1 (5 bases). The CDR3 consists of 14 residues. Trimming took off 4 bases at V and 0 bases at J, with 9 bases between the two ends. CDR1 is SGHAT, CDR2 FQNNGV, per germline. For the CDR3, the DNA is TGTGCCAGCAGCTGGGGACGGGTGAACACTGAAGCTTTCTTT. It translates to CASSWGRVNTEAFF.

The chain joins TRBV6-2 or TRBV6-3 to TRBJ2-7; 7 nucleotides align to TRBD1. The CDR3 extends over 13 amino acids. Germline lookup yields CDR1 MNHEY and CDR2 SVGEGT. With 6 bases clipped from V and 2 bases from J, the junction kept 4 bases outside the gene matches. The CDR3 bases are TGTGCCAGCAGCCTCGACAGGGCCTACGAGCAGTACTTC. Its protein is CASSLDRAYEQYF.

This chain connects TRBV14 to TRBJ1-2; D call uncertain. The V and J ends lost 0 bases and 8 bases respectively, with 16 bases between them. The CDR3 covers 15 residues. Per the germline V gene, CDR1 is SGHDN and CDR2 is FVKESK. Here the CDR3 reads CASSQDKGGIEGYTF. In DNA form, the CDR3 reads TGTGCCAGCAGCCAAGATAAAGGAGGGATTGAAGGCTACACCTTC.

The V gene is TRBV11-2, the J gene TRBJ1-6; D remains unclear. The CDR3 runs 15 residues. Germline assignment: CDR1 SGHAT and CDR2 FQNNGV. V shed 0 bases and J shed 3 bases, with 6 bases lying between them. CDR3 DNA: TGTGCCAGCAGCTTAGACCCGGTCTATAATTCACCCCTCCACTTT. It is translated as CASSLDPVYNSPLHF. The complete variable domain, with remaining parts taken from reference TRBV11-2 and TRBJ1-6, reads EAGVAQSPRYKIIEKRQSVAFWCNPISGHATLYWYQQILGQGPKLLIQFQNNGVVDDSQLPKDRFSAERLKGVDSTLKIQPAKLEDSAVYLCASSLDPVYNSPLHFGNGTRLTVT.

The chain combines TRBV28 with TRBJ2-1; TRBD2 matches at 7 bases. The germline CDR1 and CDR2 sequences are MDHEN and SYDVKM. J gave up 5 bases and V 6 bases, and 10 bases lay outside the gene matches. The CDR3 has 15 amino acids. The CDR3 is CASRSSGFPHNEQFF. In DNA, the CDR3 is TGTGCCAGCAGGAGTAGCGGGTTTCCACACAATGAGCAGTTCTTC.

V gene TRBV6-1 combines with J gene TRBJ2-7; D is possibly TRBD1 (5 bases). The CDR3 sequence is 15 residues long. V was pared by 3 bases and J by 7 bases, with 19 bases between. Germline CDR1 and CDR2: MNHNS and SASEGT. This CDR3 is CASSDRQGGLGEQYV. CDR3 sequence (DNA): TGTGCCAGCAGTGATCGTCAGGGTGGGTTGGGGGAGCAGTACGTC.

The chain joins TRBV7-2 to TRBJ2-5, with 7 bases that match TRBD2. The CDR3 spans 14 residues. Germline CDR1 SGHTA, CDR2 FQGNSA. V trimming: 1 base; J trimming: 1 base; junction bases outside the gene matches: 0. The CDR3 sequence: CASSLGLAQETQYF. The CDR3 region has the DNA TGTGCCAGCAGCTTAGGACTAGCCCAAGAGACCCAGTACTTC.